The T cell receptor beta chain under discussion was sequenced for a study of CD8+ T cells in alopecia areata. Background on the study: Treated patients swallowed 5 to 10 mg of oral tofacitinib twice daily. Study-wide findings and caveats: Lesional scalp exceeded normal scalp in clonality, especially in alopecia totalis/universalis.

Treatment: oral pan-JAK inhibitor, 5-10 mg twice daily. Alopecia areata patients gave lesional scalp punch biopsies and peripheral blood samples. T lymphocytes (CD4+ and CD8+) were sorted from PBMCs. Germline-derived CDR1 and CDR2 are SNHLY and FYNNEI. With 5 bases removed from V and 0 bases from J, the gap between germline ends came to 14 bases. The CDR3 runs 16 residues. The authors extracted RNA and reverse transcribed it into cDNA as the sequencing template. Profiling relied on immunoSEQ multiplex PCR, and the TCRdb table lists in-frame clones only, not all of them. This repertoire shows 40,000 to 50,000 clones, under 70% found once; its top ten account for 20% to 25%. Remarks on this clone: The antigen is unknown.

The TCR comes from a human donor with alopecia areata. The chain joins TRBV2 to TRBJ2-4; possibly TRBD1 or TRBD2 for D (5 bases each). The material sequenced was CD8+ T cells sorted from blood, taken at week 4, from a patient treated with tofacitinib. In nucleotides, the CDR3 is TGTGCCAGCAGTTCCCGGGACGGATTAGCCAAAAACATTCAGTACTTC. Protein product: CASSSRDGLAKNIQYF. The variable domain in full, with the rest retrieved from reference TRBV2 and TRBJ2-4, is EPEVTQTPSHQVTQMGQEVILRCVPISNHLYFYWYRQILGQKVEFLVSFYNNEISEKSEIFDDQFSVERPDGSNFTLKIRSTKLEDSAMYFCASSSRDGLAKNIQYFGAGTRLSVL.